The sequence of this TCR beta chain was determined in a study of T cell responses to AZD1222 COVID-19 vaccine. About the research overall: It was second doses at about 4 or about 12 weeks that were pooled. Overall study results and limits: The study identified only six AZD1222 recipients as seropositive at baseline. Females outnumbered males among donors, who were mostly white British; clonal diversity was possibly underestimated.

Of note for this clone: Its target is not known.

Assay: immunoSEQ multiplex PCR; the TCRdb copy retains only in-frame clones and omits some. The data hold about 110,000 clones, with around 87% observed a single time. The source was peripheral blood, collected on day 0 of AZD1222 vaccination. The receptor's source is an adult in good health.

CDR3 coding DNA: TGTGCCAGCTCACGGGGCAGACAAGAGACCCAGTACTTC. Protein product: CASSRGRQETQYF. V is TRBV18 and J is TRBJ2-5; possible D gene TRBD1, 5 bases. Germline V gene data show CDR1 as KGHSH and CDR2 as LQKENI. The CDR3 spans 13 residues. Trimming cost V 4 bases and J 2 bases, with 8 bases left between them.